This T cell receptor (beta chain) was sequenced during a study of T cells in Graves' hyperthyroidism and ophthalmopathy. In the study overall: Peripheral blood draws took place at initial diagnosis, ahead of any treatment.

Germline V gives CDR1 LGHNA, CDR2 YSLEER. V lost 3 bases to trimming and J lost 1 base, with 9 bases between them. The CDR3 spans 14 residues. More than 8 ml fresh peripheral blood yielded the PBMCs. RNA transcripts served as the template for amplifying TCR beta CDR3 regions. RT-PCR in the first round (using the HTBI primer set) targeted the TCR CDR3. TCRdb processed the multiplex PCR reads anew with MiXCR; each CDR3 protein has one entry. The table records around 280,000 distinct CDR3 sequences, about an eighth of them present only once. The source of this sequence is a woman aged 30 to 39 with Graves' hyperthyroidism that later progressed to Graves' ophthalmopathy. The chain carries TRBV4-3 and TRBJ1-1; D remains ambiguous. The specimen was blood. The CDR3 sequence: CASSQDLENTEAFF. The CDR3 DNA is TGCGCCAGCAGCCAGGACTTGGAGAACACTGAAGCTTTCTTT.